This T cell receptor beta chain was recorded in a study of T cell responses to AZD1222 COVID-19 vaccine. TCRdb's copy holds only in-frame clones and misses some; the assay was immunoSEQ multiplex PCR. Among about 72,000 clones listed, more than 75% were seen once. Overall study findings and caveats: Donors, mostly white British, included more females; clonal diversity was possibly underestimated. Just a handful of AZD1222 recipients were seropositive at baseline.

This clone has a handful of counts. Antigen: not known. The CDR3 length is 14 residues. CDR1 SGHTA and CDR2 FQGNSA come from the germline V gene. V trimming: 0 bases; J trimming: 6 bases; junction bases outside the gene matches: 0. This sequence was found in an adult in good health. This chain uses TRBV7-2 with TRBJ2-1; 9 bases match TRBD2. This specimen was peripheral blood, taken on day 0 of AZD1222 vaccination. The CDR3: CASSLAGLANEQFF. The CDR3 coding sequence is TGTGCCAGCAGCTTAGCGGGACTAGCCAATGAGCAGTTCTTC.